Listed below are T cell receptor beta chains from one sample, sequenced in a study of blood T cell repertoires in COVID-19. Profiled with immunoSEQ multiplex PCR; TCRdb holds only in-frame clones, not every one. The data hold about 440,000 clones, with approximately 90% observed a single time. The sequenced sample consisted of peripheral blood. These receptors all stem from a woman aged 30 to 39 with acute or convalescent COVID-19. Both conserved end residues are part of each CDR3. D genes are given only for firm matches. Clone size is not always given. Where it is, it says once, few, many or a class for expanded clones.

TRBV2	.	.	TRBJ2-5	CASQIKGGVKTQYF	TGTGCCAGCCAAATCAAGGGCGGGGTGAAGACCCAGTACTTC
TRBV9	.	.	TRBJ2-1	CASSVATGNNEQFF	TGTGCCAGCAGCGTAGCTACAGGGAACAATGAGCAGTTCTTC
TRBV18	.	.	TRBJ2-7	CASSPGRTTYEQYF	TGTGCCAGCTCACCGGGACGGACTACCTACGAGCAGTACTTC
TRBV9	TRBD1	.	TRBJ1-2	CAGSEGTDYGYTF	TGTGCCGGCAGCGAGGGGACAGACTATGGCTACACCTTC
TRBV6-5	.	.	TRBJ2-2	CASGPRGSNTGELFF	TGTGCCAGCGGCCCCCGGGGGTCGAACACCGGGGAGCTGTTTTTT
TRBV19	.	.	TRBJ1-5	CASSIGRFSYSNQPQHF	TGTGCCAGTAGTATTGGGAGATTTTCCTATAGCAATCAGCCCCAGCATTTT
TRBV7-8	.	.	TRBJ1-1	CASSFTGNTEAFF	TGTGCCAGCAGCTTTACGGGGAACACTGAAGCTTTCTTT
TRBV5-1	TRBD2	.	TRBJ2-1	CASSFLAGVNNEQFF	TGCGCCAGCAGTTTTCTAGCGGGGGTGAACAATGAGCAGTTCTTC
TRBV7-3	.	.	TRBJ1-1	CASSLIRQTNTEAFF	TGTGCCAGCAGCCTGATTAGACAAACGAACACTGAAGCTTTCTTT
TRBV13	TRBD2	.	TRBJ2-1	CASSPNPGLAGNEQFF	TGTGCCAGCAGCCCGAACCCGGGACTAGCGGGGAATGAGCAGTTCTTC
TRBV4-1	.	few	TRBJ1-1	CASSEQGLNTEAFF	TGCGCCAGCAGCGAACAGGGACTGAACACTGAAGCTTTCTTT
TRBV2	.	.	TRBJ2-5	CASRNPRGTQYF	TGTGCCAGCAGGAATCCCAGGGGGACCCAGTACTTC
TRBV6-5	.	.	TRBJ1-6	CASSQLTYNSPLHF	TGTGCCAGCAGTCAGTTAACCTATAATTCACCCCTCCACTTT
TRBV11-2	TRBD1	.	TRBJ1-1	CASSWDSLNTEAFF	TGTGCCAGCAGCTGGGACAGTTTGAACACTGAAGCTTTCTTT
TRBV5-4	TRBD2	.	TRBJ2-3	CASITSGTDTQYF	TGTGCCAGCATTACTAGCGGCACAGATACGCAGTATTTT
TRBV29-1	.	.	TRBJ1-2	CSARANYGYTF	TGCAGCGCCCGAGCTAACTATGGCTACACCTTC
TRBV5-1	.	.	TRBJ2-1	CASSLGSYNEQFF	TGCGCCAGCAGCCTCGGGTCCTACAATGAGCAGTTCTTC
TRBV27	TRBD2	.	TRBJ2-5	CASSFGPISGVKETQYF	TGTGCCAGCAGTTTTGGGCCCATTAGCGGGGTGAAAGAGACCCAGTACTTC
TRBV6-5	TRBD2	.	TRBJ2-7	CASSFGLADQYEQYF	TGTGCCAGCAGCTTCGGACTAGCGGATCAATACGAGCAGTACTTC
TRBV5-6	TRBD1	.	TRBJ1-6	CASRGQGRNSPLHF	TGTGCCAGCAGAGGACAGGGAAGGAATTCACCCCTCCACTTT
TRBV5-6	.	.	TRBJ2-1	CASSIGHYNEQFF	TGTGCCAGCAGCATCGGACACTACAATGAGCAGTTCTTC
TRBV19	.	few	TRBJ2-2	CASTFAGELFF	TGTGCCAGTACATTTGCCGGGGAGCTGTTTTTT
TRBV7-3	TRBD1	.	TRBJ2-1	CASSLGQGFPEQFF	TGTGCCAGCAGCTTAGGACAGGGTTTTCCTGAGCAGTTCTTC
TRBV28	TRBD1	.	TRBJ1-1	CASSSDQTGPTEAFF	TGTGCCAGCAGTTCCGATCAGACAGGGCCCACTGAAGCTTTCTTT